This T cell receptor beta chain was obtained from a study of blood T cells in healthy people across ages. A sample-barcoded 5' primer and a J-beta primer mix were used in a second PCR of about 7 to 12 cycles. The authors tagged each cDNA molecule using a template-switch adaptor with 12 random nucleotides. TCRdb fed the 5' RACE reads into MiXCR, producing one record per CDR3 protein. The table lists 1.5 million to 1.8 million distinct CDR3 sequences, roughly two fifths of them singletons. Germline V gene lookup returns CDR1 SEHNR and CDR2 FQNEAQ (reference sequence). This CDR3 contains 13 residues. A note on this clonotype: At one boundary the junction diverges from the germline segment, which might be a read error.

The clonotype originates from a woman between 18 and 29 years old in good health. This chain connects TRBV7-9 to TRBJ2-3; perhaps TRBD1 as D (6 bases). The sequencing sample was made of blood. The CDR3 nucleotides are TGTGCCGGCAGCCCGAGGACAGCAGATACGCAGTATTTT. Its protein product is CAGSPRTADTQYF.